A single sample is the source of the 5 T cell receptor beta chains below, sequenced in a study of cytomegalovirus exposure and HLA in healthy donors (dated by TCRdb to 2015 to 2018). Libraries were built with the immunoSEQ multiplex PCR assay. A mixture of 60 forward primers for TCR Vbeta segments and 13 reverse primers for TCR Jbeta segments was used in the multiplex PCR. Sourced from immuneACCESS, this table was stored by TCRdb with only in-frame sequences that have V and J called. A share of the clones is absent; for the studies checked, an unresolved V gene accounts for under half, and the remainder has no known explanation. This sample holds 90,000 to 120,000 clones; roughly 70% were observed only once. 11% to 15% of the sample is taken by the ten largest. Source material: PBMCs. The source is a woman aged 40 to 50 in good health and CMV-seropositive.

The gene calls are TRBV27 and TRBJ2-7, with 7 bases identical to TRBD1. The CDR3 extends over 14 amino acids. Germline V gives CDR1 MNHEY, CDR2 SMNVEV (reference sequence). The trim removed 6 bases at V and 2 bases at J, leaving 7 bases unmatched. CDR3 coding DNA: TGTGCCAGCAGACCGACAGGGTTGACCTACGAGCAGTACTTC. Translated: CASRPTGLTYEQYF.

This clone showed up just a few times. The chain is built from TRBV9 and TRBJ1-1; perhaps TRBD1 as D (5 bases). The CDR3 has 14 residues. The germline V gene has CDR1 SGDLS and CDR2 YYNGEE. V was pared by 0 bases and J by 6 bases, with 12 bases between. The CDR3 bases are TGTGCCAGCAGCGTAGGCCCGCAGGGTTCTGAAGCTTTCTTT. This sequence encodes CASSVGPQGSEAFF.

The sample holds a few counts of this clone. This sequence joins TRBV7-9 and TRBJ2-7, with D possibly being TRBD1 (6 bases). This CDR3 spans 14 amino acids. V lost 4 bases to trimming and J lost 2 bases, with 12 bases between them. From germline, CDR1 is SEHNR and CDR2 FQNEAQ (reference sequence). CDR3 region: CASSSQGNTYEQYF. Written as DNA, the CDR3 is TGTGCCAGCAGCTCCCAGGGGAACACCTACGAGCAGTACTTC.

The chain joins TRBV6-6 to TRBJ2-5; tentatively, D is TRBD1 (5 bases). The ends were cut back, 2 bases at V and 4 bases at J, with 14 bases in the middle. Germline loops: CDR1 MNHNY, CDR2 SVGAGI (reference sequence). There are 15 residues in the CDR3. The CDR3 DNA is TGTGCCAGCAGTTACATTCGCAGGCAGGGAGAGACCCAGTACTTC. Protein product: CASSYIRRQGETQYF.

The chain carries TRBV5-1 and TRBJ2-5; perhaps TRBD1 as D (5 bases). The CDR3 covers 13 residues. Germline CDR1 is SGHRS and CDR2 is YFSETQ. Trimming took 4 bases from V and 4 from J, leaving 11 bases between them. As DNA, the CDR3 is TGCGCCAGCAGCCCTACCCAGGGAGAGACCCAGTACTTC. Its protein is CASSPTQGETQYF.